One sample yielded the 18 T cell receptor beta chains listed below, sequenced in a study of regulatory T cells in long-lasting Graves disease. Sample time point: persistent/refractory GD, antithyroid drugs over 5 years with positive TRAb. Researchers made the TCR library from RNA that was extracted from PBMCs. HTBI primers from iRepertoire and Arm-PCR of CDR3 regions yielded the TCR beta libraries. MiXCR, applied by TCRdb to the multiplex PCR reads, yields one record per CDR3 protein. The table lists 350,000 to 500,000 distinct CDR3 sequences, about 21% of them singletons. Sample: peripheral blood mononuclear cells (PBMCs), taken when the disease was refractory, from a patient treated with antithyroid drugs. Receptors originate from a female donor with Graves disease.

This clonotype was seen repeatedly, ten times or more. The junction departs from the called germline gene at one end, perhaps through a read error. The gene calls are TRBV6-2 or TRBV6-3 and TRBJ1-1; D gene ambiguous. Germline lookup yields CDR1 MNHEY and CDR2 SVGEGT. This CDR3 has 16 residues. CDR3 nucleotide sequence: TGTGCTAGCAGTTACTCGCCGAACAGCCTGAACACTGAAGCTTTCTTT. Protein product: CASSYSPNSLNTEAFF.

This clonotype was seen more than once but under ten times. The chain uses TRBV28 and TRBJ2-2; 10 nucleotides match TRBD2. Trimming at V came to 6 bases and at J to 0 bases, leaving 7 bases not matched to a gene. The CDR3 runs to 17 residues. The V gene's germline CDR1 is MDHEN and CDR2 SYDVKM. DNA of the CDR3: TGTGCCAGCAGCCGGCGCACTAGCGGGGCGAACACCGGGGAGCTGTTTTTT. Its protein product is CASSRRTSGANTGELFF.

Many counts were recorded for this clonotype. The V call is TRBV12-3 or TRBV12-4, the J call TRBJ2-2, with 10 nucleotides matching TRBD1. This CDR3 region has 15 residues. The V gene end was trimmed by 6 bases and the J gene end by 4 bases; junction bases not matched to a gene: 5. The CDR3 region has the DNA TGTGCCAGCAGCAGGACAGGGGGTATCACCGGGGAGCTGTTTTTT. Its translation: CASSRTGGITGELFF.

This clonotype was picked up many times. This rearrangement joins TRBV28 to TRBJ2-7, with a possible D match to TRBD1 (6 bases). V gave up 5 bases and J gave up 3 bases, with 20 bases separating them. Germline V CDR1 and CDR2: MDHEN, SYDVKM. This CDR3 has 16 amino acids. The DNA of the CDR3 is TGTGCCAGCAGTGCGACAGGTGGGCTGCCCGACTACGAGCAGTACTTC. It encodes CASSATGGLPDYEQYF.

This clonotype was counted only a few times. The V gene is TRBV10-3, the J gene TRBJ2-3; D ambiguous. The CDR3 contains 13 residues. V was shortened by 7 bases and J by 2 bases, with 10 bases between the two germline ends. The germline V gene encodes CDR1 ENHRY and CDR2 SYGVKD. For the CDR3, the DNA is TGTGCCATCATGGAACGAAACACAGATACGCAGTATTTT. Protein product: CAIMERNTDTQYF.

This chain links TRBV28 with TRBJ2-3; 10 bases fit TRBD1. J was trimmed by 2 bases and V by 6 bases; bases with no gene match: 11. This CDR3 is 17 amino acids long. Germline V gene data show CDR1 as MDHEN and CDR2 as SYDVKM. For the CDR3, the DNA is TGTGCCAGCAGCTCCCCCCGGGACAGGGGAGCCACAGATACGCAGTATTTT. Protein product: CASSSPRDRGATDTQYF.

The chain combines TRBV9 with TRBJ2-7; 8 positions match TRBD2. Germline V gene lookup returns CDR1 SGDLS and CDR2 YYNGEE. This CDR3 has 15 residues. Trimming removed 4 bases from V and 4 bases from J; junction bases left unmatched: 10. The CDR3 is CASSSRGDGEYEQYF. The CDR3 nucleotides are TGTGCCAGCAGCTCGCGGGGGGACGGAGAATACGAGCAGTACTTC.

This clonotype has only a few counts. The V call is TRBV29-1, the J call TRBJ2-7; tentatively, D is TRBD1 (6 bases). With 3 bases removed from V and 5 bases from J, the gap between germline ends came to 14 bases. Germline CDR1 SQVTM, CDR2 ANQGSEA. The CDR3 runs to 13 residues. The CDR3 nucleotides are TGCAGCGTTGACCAGGGGCGCTTCGACGAGCAGTACTTC. It is translated as CSVDQGRFDEQYF.

This sequence joins TRBV27 and TRBJ2-7; 13 nucleotides agree with TRBD2. The CDR3 consists of 17 residues. V gave up 6 bases and J gave up 2 bases; unmatched junction bases: 10. Per germline, CDR1 MNHEY and CDR2 SMNVEV (reference sequence). The CDR3 reads CASSQGLAGRYTYEQYF. For the CDR3, the DNA is TGTGCCAGCAGCCAGGGACTAGCGGGAAGGTATACCTACGAGCAGTACTTC.

This clonotype came up many times. The V and J genes are TRBV5-1 and TRBJ1-1; D uncertain. The V gene lost 3 bases and the J gene lost 0 bases, with 9 bases spanning the gap. CDR1 SGHRS and CDR2 YFSETQ come from the germline V gene. The CDR3 has 14 amino acids. This CDR3 is CASSWGAVNTEAFF. The CDR3 region has the DNA TGCGCCAGCAGCTGGGGAGCGGTGAACACTGAAGCTTTCTTT.

The chain is built from TRBV9 and TRBJ1-4; a weak D match, TRBD1 (5 bases). The V end lost 4 bases, the J end lost 5 bases, and 24 bases lay between the germline ends. The CDR3 runs 18 residues. The V gene's germline CDR1 is SGDLS and CDR2 YYNGEE. The DNA for the CDR3 is TGTGCCAGCAGCCCTCAGACGGAGACAGCAGGCTGGAATGAAAAACTGTTTTTT. This sequence encodes CASSPQTETAGWNEKLFF.

The table lists this clonotype with many counts. The chain carries TRBV12-3 or TRBV12-4 and TRBJ1-5; possible D gene TRBD1, 5 bases. Trimming removed 5 bases from V and 6 bases from J, with 17 bases in between. The length of the CDR3 is 15 residues. The CDR3 region is CASSQGVGRSQPQHF. CDR3 coding DNA: TGTGCCAGCAGTCAAGGGGTGGGCAGGAGTCAGCCCCAGCATTTT.

This clonotype has a count of ten or more. The V and J genes are TRBV5-1 and TRBJ2-7; the match to TRBD1 covers 8 bases. Germline CDR1 reads SGHRS; CDR2 reads YFSETQ. The CDR3 is 15 amino acids. V was clipped by 0 bases and J by 3 bases; unmatched bases: 5. DNA of the CDR3: TGCGCCAGCAGCTTGGCCGAGACAGGGGTCTACGAGCAGTACTTC. Its protein is CASSLAETGVYEQYF.

This clonotype was recorded many times. This chain uses TRBV19 with TRBJ2-7; tentative D call: TRBD1 (6 bases). The CDR3 spans 15 residues. V dropped 6 bases and J dropped 3 bases, with 18 bases sitting between them. Germline values: CDR1 LNHDA, CDR2 SQIVND (reference sequence). Here the CDR3 DNA reads TGTGCCAGTAGAATGACAGGAGGCGCGGACTACGAGCAGTACTTC. It translates to CASRMTGGADYEQYF.

Many counts were recorded for this clonotype. This chain uses TRBV28 with TRBJ2-7, with D uncertain. Trimming stripped 5 bases from V and 5 bases from J, with 13 bases between. Per the germline V gene, CDR1 is MDHEN and CDR2 is SYDVKM. The CDR3 sequence is 13 residues long. The DNA of the CDR3 is TGTGCCAGCAGTCCACGGTCCCTCCACGAGCAGTACTTC. Translating it yields CASSPRSLHEQYF. The full variable domain, its missing parts supplied by reference TRBV28 and TRBJ2-7, is DVKVTQSSRYLVKRTGEKVFLECVQDMDHENMFWYRQDPGLGLRLIYFSYDVKMKEKGDIPEGYSVSREKKERFSLILESASTNQTSMYLCASSPRSLHEQYFGPGTRLTVT.

This clonotype was seen many times. The V call is TRBV20-1, the J call TRBJ1-1; D is unclear. Germline V gene sequence: CDR1 DFQATT, CDR2 SNEGSKA (reference sequence). Trimming shortened V by 6 bases and J by 1 base, and 12 bases separated the two germline ends. The CDR3 sequence is 13 residues long. CDR3 DNA: TGCAGTGCAGAGATTATTTCGAACACTGAAGCTTTCTTT. It encodes CSAEIISNTEAFF.

A few counts support this clonotype. The rearrangement uses TRBV5-1 and TRBJ2-3; 7 bases match TRBD2. This CDR3 spans 14 amino acids. V was clipped by 4 bases and J by 5 bases; unmatched bases: 7. Germline CDR1 SGHRS, CDR2 YFSETQ. CDR3 bases: TGCGCCAGCAGCCCCGGGGGGTCGATAGATACGCAGTATTTT. This codes for CASSPGGSIDTQYF. The full variable domain, completed using reference TRBV5-1 and TRBJ2-3, is KAGVTQTPRYLIKTRGQQVTLSCSPISGHRSVSWYQQTPGQGLQFLFEYFSETQRNKGNFPGRFSGRQFSNSRSEMNVSTLELGDSALYLCASSPGGSIDTQYFGPGTRLTVL.

In its sample, this clonotype was seen a few times. The chain combines TRBV29-1 with TRBJ2-7, with 10 bases lining up with TRBD1. Per germline, CDR1 SQVTM and CDR2 ANQGSEA. The CDR3 is made up of 19 amino acids. V lost 7 bases to trimming and J lost 5 bases; unmatched junction nucleotides: 26. CDR3 residues: CSARGPSYGWDRGPDEQYF. CDR3 DNA: TGCAGCGCCCGAGGGCCTAGCTATGGCTGGGACAGGGGTCCCGACGAGCAGTACTTC.